A selection of T cell receptor beta chains follows, all from one sample in a study of blood T cell repertoires in COVID-19. Data came from immunoSEQ multiplex PCR; TCRdb stores just in-frame clones and leaves some out. The profile covers roughly 190,000 clones, with 80% to 90% appearing a single time and approximately 12% taken by the ten largest. The sample taken for sequencing was PBMCs or T cells enriched from blood (not recorded which). The origin of the receptors is a man between 40 and 49 years old who had recovered from COVID-19. The CDR3 runs from the conserved cysteine through the conserved F or W. Fields, in order: clone size, D gene, J gene, V gene, CDR3 protein, CDR3 DNA. A D gene is named only where the DNA matches it firmly. A clone size is listed for some rows: how often the clone was seen (once, few, many), or a class if it is expanded.

NA | NA | TRBJ1-2 | TRBV4-2 | CASSRDRTGYTF | TGTGCCAGCAGCCGAGACAGAACAGGCTACACCTTC
NA | NA | TRBJ1-6 | TRBV7-2 | CASSLLSRGIPSPLHF | TGTGCCAGCAGCTTATTGAGTAGGGGTATCCCTTCACCCCTCCACTTT
NA | TRBD1 | TRBJ1-5 | TRBV25-1 | CASQQGMGQPQHF | TGTGCCAGTCAACAGGGGATGGGTCAGCCCCAGCATTTT
NA | NA | TRBJ2-3 | TRBV7-3 | CASSLTPRGSGTDTQYF | TGTGCCAGCAGCTTAACCCCCCGGGGTAGCGGCACAGATACGCAGTATTTT
NA | TRBD1 | TRBJ2-5 | TRBV4-3 | CASSQDPSPRDREREETQYF | TGCGCCAGCAGCCAAGACCCGTCCCCCCGGGACAGGGAGCGGGAAGAGACCCAGTACTTC
NA | TRBD2 | TRBJ2-6 | TRBV7-2 | CASSHSGRAGANVLTF | TGTGCCAGCAGTCATAGCGGGAGGGCTGGGGCCAACGTCCTGACTTTC
once | NA | TRBJ1-5 | TRBV27 | CASGGDGKPNQPQHF | TGTGCCAGCGGGGGGGACGGGAAGCCCAATCAGCCCCAGCATTTT
NA | NA | TRBJ1-5 | TRBV7-2 | CASSLGGDKRVQPQHF | TGTGCCAGCAGCTTAGGTGGGGACAAAAGGGTTCAGCCCCAGCATTTT
NA | NA | TRBJ2-1 | TRBV7-2 | CASSILSSASYNEQFF | TGTGCCAGCAGCATTCTTAGTAGCGCCTCCTACAATGAGCAGTTCTTC
NA | TRBD1 | TRBJ2-4 | TRBV28 | CASSLGGQGSQNIQYF | TGTGCCAGCAGTTTAGGCGGACAGGGCAGCCAAAACATTCAGTACTTC
few | TRBD2 | TRBJ2-5 | TRBV7-2 | CASSLAGRVQETQYF | TGTGCCAGCAGCTTAGCGGGGAGGGTTCAAGAGACCCAGTACTTC
NA | TRBD2 | TRBJ2-7 | TRBV5-1 | CASSSGSLQQYF | TGCGCCAGCAGTAGCGGGAGTCTGCAGCAGTACTTC
NA | TRBD1 | TRBJ1-2 | TRBV19 | CASRDRQGDYGYTF | TGTGCCAGTAGAGACAGACAGGGGGACTATGGCTACACCTTC
NA | NA | TRBJ2-2 | TRBV2 | CGSCTQTDTGELFF | TGTGGCAGCTGTACACAGACCGACACCGGGGAGCTGTTTTTT
NA | TRBD1 | TRBJ1-2 | TRBV30 | CAWSSTGVGYTF | TGTGCCTGGAGTTCGACAGGGGTAGGCTACACCTTC
NA | NA | TRBJ2-4 | TRBV7-9 | CASSLEGETKNIQYF | TGTGCCAGCAGCTTAGAGGGGGAAACCAAAAACATTCAGTACTTC
once | NA | TRBJ2-7 | TRBV14 | CASSRQFYEQYF | TGTGCCAGCAGCCGTCAGTTCTACGAGCAGTACTTC
NA | NA | TRBJ1-2 | TRBV7-9 | CASSPFGPGGYGYTF | TGTGCCAGCAGCCCCTTTGGACCCGGGGGCTATGGCTACACCTTC
NA | NA | TRBJ2-2 | TRBV19 | CASSIQVTGELFF | TGTGCCAGTAGTATTCAGGTCACCGGGGAGCTGTTTTTT
NA | NA | TRBJ2-3 | TRBV19 | CASSRGLGADTQYF | TGTGCCAGTAGTAGGGGGCTTGGCGCAGATACGCAGTATTTT
NA | NA | TRBJ1-4 | TRBV14 | CASSQDQPGLSEKLFF | TGTGCCAGCAGCCAAGATCAACCAGGGTTAAGTGAAAAACTGTTTTTT
NA | TRBD1 | TRBJ2-5 | TRBV5-4 | CASSPDRGQETQYF | TGTGCCAGCAGCCCTGACAGGGGTCAAGAGACCCAGTACTTC